The T cell receptor (beta chain) under discussion was sequenced for a study of CD8 T cells in ankylosing spondylitis. Findings and caveats of the study: Within peripheral blood, clones linked to disease were CD8+ and relatively rare.

This clonotype was seen more than once but under ten times. Its antigen remains unknown. Making use of molecular barcodes, quantitative 5'-RACE generated TCR beta libraries. TCRdb reprocessed the 5' RACE reads via MiXCR and lists one record per CDR3 protein. The sample has roughly 250,000 distinct CDR3 sequences, less than 10% seen once. The CDR3 consists of 16 residues. Trimming left V 6 bases short and J 0 bases short, with 14 bases between. Per germline, CDR1 KGHSH and CDR2 LQKENI. Sample: blood, either unsorted or a sorted T cell fraction (not recorded which). The genes are TRBV18 and TRBJ2-2, with D tentatively TRBD1 or TRBD2 (5 bases each). This sequence was found in a male donor with ankylosing spondylitis or in good health (not recorded which). The DNA of the CDR3 is TGTGCCAGCTCGCATACGGGGCGGCCGAACACCGGGGAGCTGTTTTTT. Translation: CASSHTGRPNTGELFF.